Each of the 10 T cell receptor beta chains below was sequenced from the same sample in a study of blood T cell repertoires in COVID-19. Sequencing used immunoSEQ multiplex PCR; TCRdb keeps in-frame clones, though not all of them. The sample has roughly 100,000 clones, roughly 80% seen once. Material for sequencing was peripheral blood. Source of these receptors: a woman older than 75 with acute or convalescent COVID-19.

In DNA form, the CDR3 reads TGTGCCTGGAGTGTACGGTCCGGGACTAGCGGGAGTTTGTACGAGCAGTACGTC. Residues: CAWSVRSGTSGSLYEQYV. The rearrangement uses TRBV30 and TRBJ2-7; 14 nucleotides align to TRBD2. J was trimmed by 4 bases and V by 0 bases; bases with no gene match: 11. The CDR3 has 18 residues. CDR1 is GTSNPN and CDR2 is SVGIG in the germline V gene (reference sequence).

The rearrangement links TRBV14 to TRBJ2-1; TRBD1 matches 7 bases. The trim removed 5 bases at V and 6 bases at J, leaving 10 bases unmatched. The CDR3 has 15 residues. Germline CDR1 is SGHDN and CDR2 is FVKESK. The CDR3 region is CASSNQGERLNEQFF. CDR3 sequence (DNA): TGTGCCAGCAGCAACCAGGGGGAACGGCTCAATGAGCAGTTCTTC. The variable domain in full, completed from reference TRBV14 and TRBJ2-1, reads EAGVTQFPSHSVIEKGQTVTLRCDPISGHDNLYWYRRVMGKEIKFLLHFVKESKQDESGMPNNRFLAERTGGTYSTLKVQPAELEDSGVYFCASSNQGERLNEQFFGPGTRLTVL.

The rearrangement links TRBV28 to TRBJ1-5; no reliable D call. The CDR3 length is 14 residues. The V gene's germline CDR1 is MDHEN and CDR2 SYDVKM. Trimming pared 2 bases from V and 4 bases from J, leaving 9 bases between. CDR3 residues: CASSLRRTNQPQHF. The CDR3 nucleotides read TGTGCCAGCAGTTTACGGAGGACTAATCAGCCCCAGCATTTT. The variable domain in full, completed from reference TRBV28 and TRBJ1-5, reads DVKVTQSSRYLVKRTGEKVFLECVQDMDHENMFWYRQDPGLGLRLIYFSYDVKMKEKGDIPEGYSVSREKKERFSLILESASTNQTSMYLCASSLRRTNQPQHFGDGTRLSIL.

This rearrangement joins TRBV5-1 to TRBJ1-2; 8 bases line up with TRBD1. CDR1 is SGHRS and CDR2 is YFSETQ in the germline V gene. CDR3 length: 15 amino acids. J was trimmed by 5 bases and V by 3 bases; bases with no gene match: 9. CDR3 bases: TGCGCCAGCAGCTCGGACAGGGAGTGGGGTTATGGCTACACCTTC. This gives the protein CASSSDREWGYGYTF.

In DNA form, the CDR3 reads TGTGCCAGCAGTTACTCGGGGGGGCGCGGGAACACTGAAGCTTTCTTT. This encodes CASSYSGGRGNTEAFF. The chain has TRBV6-5 and TRBJ1-1; weak D call: TRBD1 (6 bases). Germline assignment: CDR1 MNHEY and CDR2 SVGAGI. Deletions cut 0 bases from V and 1 base from J, with 12 bases between. This CDR3 has 16 residues.

This clone turned up a few times. This rearrangement joins TRBV7-9 to TRBJ1-1, with 8 bases matching TRBD1. From germline, CDR1 is SEHNR and CDR2 FQNEAQ (reference sequence). Trimming took 5 bases from V and 0 from J; bases not matched to a gene: 2. The CDR3 spans 14 residues. The CDR3 protein is CASSRTGMNTEAFF. The CDR3, as DNA: TGTGCCAGCAGCCGGACAGGGATGAACACTGAAGCTTTCTTT.

CDR3 sequence reads: CSVEDPLRDRNYGYTF. The CDR3 coding sequence is TGCAGCGTTGAAGATCCTTTACGGGACAGGAACTATGGCTACACCTTC. The J gene is TRBJ1-2, the V gene TRBV29-1, with 8 bases fitting TRBD1. Unmatched junction bases numbered 8, after V lost 0 bases and J lost 2 bases. The CDR3 is 16 amino acids. Germline-derived CDR1 and CDR2 are SQVTM and ANQGSEA. Looking up the rest from reference TRBV29-1 and TRBJ1-2 gives the full variable domain: SAVISQKPSRDICQRGTSLTIQCQVDSQVTMMFWYRQQPGQSLTLIATANQGSEATYESGFVIDKFPISRPNLTFSTLTVSNMSPEDSSIYLCSVEDPLRDRNYGYTFGSGTRLTVV.

J is TRBJ2-4 and V is TRBV7-8, with 10 bases aligning to TRBD2. Trimming took 2 bases from V and 9 from J; bases not matched to a gene: 13. Germline CDR1 is SGHVS and CDR2 is FQNEAQ. The length of the CDR3 is 17 residues. This CDR3 is CASSLIPGAGGSSIQYF. The CDR3 DNA follows: TGTGCCAGCAGCTTAATCCCCGGAGCGGGAGGGTCGAGCATTCAGTACTTC.

The chain carries TRBV5-1 and TRBJ2-5; D gene uncertain. The V gene lost 4 bases and the J gene lost 1 base, with 11 bases spanning the gap. In germline, CDR1 is SGHRS, CDR2 YFSETQ. This CDR3 region has 14 residues. CDR3 region: CASSVSQIQETQYF. DNA of the CDR3: TGCGCCAGCAGCGTCTCCCAGATCCAAGAGACCCAGTACTTC.

This clone was counted once. V and J are TRBV5-1 and TRBJ1-4; the D is unclear. Trimming removed 0 bases at V and 3 bases at J, with 6 bases between. The CDR3 covers 14 residues. The germline V gene encodes CDR1 SGHRS and CDR2 YFSETQ. CDR3 nucleotide sequence: TGCGCCAGCAGCTTGGGAGATGCTAATGAAAAACTGTTTTTT. Translated, it gives CASSLGDANEKLFF.